Presented here are 24 T cell receptor beta chains from one specimen sequenced in a study of cytotoxic CD8 clonotypes in ibrutinib-treated CLL. This table comes from immunoSEQ multiplex PCR, and its TCRdb copy is limited to in-frame clones, with some not included. Among about 39,000 clones listed, 65% to 70% were seen once. The sequences come from PBMCs, collected at disease progression, from a patient treated with ibrutinib. These receptors were collected from a human donor with chronic lymphocytic leukemia.

The chain recombines TRBV14 with TRBJ2-1; TRBD1 aligns across 9 bases. This CDR3 comprises 16 residues. Germline trimming cut 3 bases from V and 7 bases from J; bases unmatched to any gene: 10. Germline values: CDR1 SGHDN, CDR2 FVKESK. The CDR3 reads CASSHPPDRGWNEQFF. The CDR3 nucleotides read TGTGCCAGCAGCCACCCCCCGGACAGGGGCTGGAATGAGCAGTTCTTC.

This clone was counted only a few times. The chain carries TRBV2 and TRBJ1-4, with a possible D match to TRBD1 (5 bases). V gave up 8 bases and J gave up 5 bases, with 15 bases separating them. From germline, CDR1 is SNHLY and CDR2 FYNNEI. This CDR3 has 14 amino acids. CDR3 nucleotide sequence: TGTGCCAGCGTCGTCGGGGACGTGAATGAAAAACTGTTTTTT. This codes for CASVVGDVNEKLFF.

This chain joins TRBV4-2 and TRBJ1-5, with TRBD1 as a possible D gene (5 bases). CDR1 is LGHNA, CDR2 YNFKEQ, per germline. This CDR3 is 15 amino acids long. The germline V and J ends were trimmed by 0 bases and 9 bases, with 15 bases remaining between them. CDR3 loop: CASSQDWEGIRPQHF. Written as DNA, the CDR3 is TGTGCCAGCAGCCAAGATTGGGAGGGGATCCGGCCCCAGCATTTT.

The rearrangement joins TRBV19 to TRBJ2-2, with unresolved D. V lost 1 base and J 0 bases, leaving 12 bases between the germline ends. This CDR3 region has 17 residues. The germline V gene has CDR1 LNHDA and CDR2 SQIVND (reference sequence). As DNA, the CDR3 is TGTGCCAGTAGTATAGGTAGGGCTTTCGCGAACACCGGGGAGCTGTTTTTT. Its protein is CASSIGRAFANTGELFF.

This chain uses TRBV13 with TRBJ1-1; D is uncertain. Germline CDR1 and CDR2: PRHDT and FYEKMQ (reference sequence). This CDR3 contains 12 residues. The V end was cut by 5 bases, the J end by 11 bases, with 15 bases between. CDR3 DNA sequence: TGTGCCAGCAGCCCTCCCAATTTGGGGGCTTTCTTT. Its protein product is CASSPPNLGAFF.

A few counts support this clone. The chain couples TRBV4-1 to TRBJ2-4; a weak D match, TRBD2 (6 bases). V was pared by 0 bases and J by 11 bases, with 17 bases between. Germline V lookup: CDR1 MGHRA, CDR2 YSYEKL. The CDR3 length is 15 residues. The chain's CDR3 is CASSQDSGLRDVQYF. CDR3 nucleotide sequence: TGCGCCAGCAGCCAAGATAGCGGACTCAGGGATGTTCAGTACTTC.

The rearrangement uses TRBV6-5 and TRBJ1-2; 8 bases map to TRBD1. CDR1 MNHEY and CDR2 SVGAGI come from the germline V gene. The CDR3 loop spans 14 amino acids. With V trimmed by 4 bases and J by 8 bases, 9 bases remained unmatched. The CDR3 loop is CASSSLGQGKGYTF. The DNA of the CDR3 is TGTGCCAGCAGTTCTCTAGGACAGGGTAAAGGCTACACCTTC.

A single count supports this clone. This chain links TRBV27 with TRBJ2-7, with 7 positions matching TRBD2. The germline V gene encodes CDR1 MNHEY and CDR2 SMNVEV (reference sequence). The CDR3 has 14 amino acids. Trimming cost V 8 bases and J 6 bases; bases outside gene matches: 13. This CDR3 is CASGRTGSGGEQYF. In DNA, the CDR3 is TGTGCCAGCGGTCGGACTGGGTCGGGAGGCGAGCAGTACTTC.

The rearrangement links TRBV25-1 to TRBJ1-1; D is perhaps TRBD1 (5 bases). The CDR3 totals 12 residues. Germline V gene lookup returns CDR1 MGHDK and CDR2 SYGVNS. With 0 bases removed from V and 8 bases from J, the gap between germline ends came to 7 bases. As DNA, the CDR3 is TGTGCCAGCAGTGAATACGGGGGGGAAGCTTTCTTT. This encodes CASSEYGGEAFF.

The chain employs TRBV9 and TRBJ1-4, with a tentative D call TRBD1 (5 bases). V was pared by 5 bases and J by 11 bases, with 13 bases between. Germline V lookup: CDR1 SGDLS, CDR2 YYNGEE. The CDR3 consists of 12 residues. The CDR3 DNA reads TGTGCCAGCAGGGGGACGGGTGACAAACTGTTTTTT. Translation: CASRGTGDKLFF.

The chain links TRBV11-1 to TRBJ1-2; no firm D call. Trimming left V 5 bases short and J 4 bases short, with 8 bases between. Germline V gene data show CDR1 as SGHAT and CDR2 as FQDESV (reference sequence). The CDR3 has 12 residues. In nucleotides, the CDR3 is TGTGCCAGCAGCCAAGGGATCTATGGCTACACCTTC. This sequence encodes CASSQGIYGYTF. Full variable domain (outside the CDR3, taken from reference TRBV11-1 and TRBJ1-2): EAEVAQSPRYKITEKSQAVAFWCDPISGHATLYWYRQILGQGPELLVQFQDESVVDDSQLPKDRFSAERLKGVDSTLKIQPAELGDSAMYLCASSQGIYGYTFGSGTRLTVV.

The V call is TRBV5-1, the J call TRBJ1-1, with TRBD1 as a possible D gene (5 bases). The V gene lost 0 bases and the J gene lost 7 bases, with 19 bases spanning the gap. The CDR3 length is 16 residues. CDR1 SGHRS and CDR2 YFSETQ come from the germline V gene. The CDR3 loop is CASSLGGRAASDEAFF. The CDR3 nucleotides read TGCGCCAGCAGCTTGGGGGGCCGGGCCGCCTCGGATGAAGCTTTCTTT.

The genes are TRBV11-2 and TRBJ2-7; D is unresolved. CDR1 and CDR2 (germline): SGHAT, FQNNGV. Trimming stripped 2 bases from V and 0 bases from J, with 2 bases between. There are 12 residues in the CDR3. CDR3 sequence: CASSLSSYEQYF. CDR3 nucleotides: TGTGCCAGCAGCTTAAGCTCCTACGAGCAGTACTTC.

V and J are TRBV19 and TRBJ2-3; the match to TRBD2 covers 8 bases. This CDR3 is built from 14 residues. Trimming took 7 bases from V and 1 from J; bases not matched to a gene: 4. CDR1 is LNHDA and CDR2 is SQIVND in the germline V gene (reference sequence). CDR3 amino acids: CASKVAGRTDTQYF. The CDR3 bases are TGTGCCAGTAAGGTAGCGGGACGCACAGATACGCAGTATTTT.

This clone was seen once. This chain links TRBV28 with TRBJ1-2; TRBD1 might be the D (6 bases). V was trimmed by 5 bases and J by 9 bases, leaving 19 bases between them. Germline V gene sequence: CDR1 MDHEN, CDR2 SYDVKM. The CDR3 contains 14 residues. For the CDR3, the DNA is TGTGCCAGCAGTGGACCCGTGAGGGGGAATAGCTACACCTTC. Protein sequence: CASSGPVRGNSYTF.

The gene calls are TRBV30 and TRBJ2-1, with TRBD1 matching 9 bases. In germline, CDR1 is GTSNPN, CDR2 SVGIG (reference sequence). J gave up 9 bases and V 3 bases, and 6 bases lay outside the gene matches. This CDR3 has 13 amino acids. CDR3 residues: CAWSGTGHGEQFF. The CDR3 DNA follows: TGTGCCTGGAGCGGGACAGGGCACGGTGAGCAGTTCTTC.

The chain carries TRBV29-1 and TRBJ2-3, with D possibly being TRBD2 (6 bases). Germline-derived CDR1 and CDR2 are SQVTM and ANQGSEA. V lost 6 bases, J lost 5 bases, and 15 bases lay in between. This CDR3 is 13 amino acids long. For the CDR3, the DNA is TGCAGCGTGACGGGGGAGGATTTAGATACGCAGTATTTT. Translated, it gives CSVTGEDLDTQYF.

This chain uses TRBV5-4 with TRBJ1-1; D gene ambiguous. Germline loops: CDR1 SGHNT, CDR2 YYREEE (reference sequence). The ends were cut back, 3 bases at V and 0 bases at J, with 12 bases in the middle. This CDR3 is built from 15 residues. In DNA form, the CDR3 reads TGTGCCAGCAGCTACCGGGCGTCCTTGAACACTGAAGCTTTCTTT. This translates into CASSYRASLNTEAFF.

The V gene is TRBV15, the J gene TRBJ2-1; 8 positions agree with TRBD2. With 5 bases clipped from V and 6 bases from J, the junction kept 3 bases outside the gene matches. Germline V CDR1 and CDR2: LNHNV, YYDKDF (reference sequence). This CDR3 has 13 amino acids. The CDR3: CATSGLAVNEQFF. The CDR3, as DNA: TGTGCCACCAGCGGACTAGCTGTCAATGAGCAGTTCTTC.

The chain's CDR3 is CATSMDLTRNQPQHF. Here the CDR3 DNA reads TGTGCCACCAGCATGGATCTCACGCGCAATCAGCCCCAGCATTTT. J is TRBJ1-5 and V is TRBV15; D is ambiguous. The CDR3 is 15 amino acids. Germline V gives CDR1 LNHNV, CDR2 YYDKDF (reference sequence). Trimming removed 4 bases from V and 2 bases from J, with 12 bases in between.

The V and J genes are TRBV6-6 and TRBJ2-1; 7 bases fit TRBD2. V lost 4 bases and J lost 3; bases outside the gene matches: 3. Germline-derived CDR1 and CDR2 are MNHNY and SVGAGI (reference sequence). CDR3 length equals 14 residues. The CDR3 DNA follows: TGTGCCAGCAGTTCGAGCGGGGTCTACAATGAGCAGTTCTTC. It encodes CASSSSGVYNEQFF.

By its share, this clone is medium-sized. The rearrangement joins TRBV5-6 to TRBJ2-7, with 8 positions matching TRBD2. Losses at the gene ends were 3 bases for V and 2 bases for J; bases not matched to a gene: 10. The CDR3 sequence is 16 residues long. Germline CDR1 is SGHDT and CDR2 is YYEEEE. DNA for the CDR3: TGTGCCAGCAGCTCGGCGGGAGGCCACTCCCCCTACGAGCAGTACTTC. Residues: CASSSAGGHSPYEQYF.

This clone was counted a few times. The V gene is TRBV5-1, the J gene TRBJ1-5, with D unresolved. The CDR3 is made up of 15 amino acids. Trimming stripped 2 bases from V and 0 bases from J, with 9 bases between. Germline V gives CDR1 SGHRS, CDR2 YFSETQ. The CDR3 DNA follows: TGCGCCAGCAGCTTCCTCGGGGATAGCAATCAGCCCCAGCATTTT. This encodes CASSFLGDSNQPQHF.

V is TRBV27 and J is TRBJ2-2, with TRBD1 matching 7 bases. The CDR3 sequence is 13 residues long. Germline V gene sequence: CDR1 MNHEY, CDR2 SMNVEV (reference sequence). Trimming cost V 4 bases and J 11 bases; bases outside gene matches: 7. DNA for the CDR3: TGTGCCAGCAGTTATGACAGGGATCGAGAGCTGTTTTTT. Protein product: CASSYDRDRELFF.